This TCR beta chain was captured in a study of blood T cell repertoires in COVID-19. Study information: Acute and convalescent COVID-19 specimens originated in the United States, Italy and Spain. PBMCs, B-cell-depleted T cells, or T cells were the source of the cDNA or gDNA that made up the material.

In the authors' workflow: Researchers report that nucleated cell counts were estimated from reference gene primer amplification. Clones were read by immunoSEQ multiplex PCR, and TCRdb kept only the in-frame ones, dropping some. That table is the source of V, J and clone size, and D and trimming were worked out from the DNA. The sample has fewer than 60,000 clones, roughly 86% seen once; the top ten hold around 23%. Germline V gene data show CDR1 as SNHLY and CDR2 as FYNNEI. The CDR3 covers 13 residues. The V end was cut by 7 bases, the J end by 8 bases, with 15 bases between. The sequence derives from a woman of 80 years or more with acute or convalescent COVID-19. The chain has TRBV2 and TRBJ2-1, with D possibly matching TRBD2 (6 bases). Sequenced: peripheral blood. The CDR3 nucleotides are TGTGCCAGCACCTTGGAGGGGCTCGATGAGCAGTTCTTC. This codes for CASTLEGLDEQFF. Based on the CDR3 plus reference TRBV2 and TRBJ2-1, the full variable domain is EPEVTQTPSHQVTQMGQEVILRCVPISNHLYFYWYRQILGQKVEFLVSFYNNEISEKSEIFDDQFSVERPDGSNFTLKIRSTKLEDSAMYFCASTLEGLDEQFFGPGTRLTVL.